Reported below is one T cell receptor (beta chain). Its antigen is unidentified. Measured with immunoSEQ multiplex PCR; TCRdb has only the in-frame clones, and not every one. Of approximately 120,000 clones in the sample, roughly 86% were seen once. Germline V gene lookup returns CDR1 SGHTA and CDR2 FQGNSA. The CDR3 runs 16 residues. J lost 1 base, V lost 5 bases, and 5 bases had no gene match. This record belongs to a study of cytomegalovirus exposure and HLA in healthy donors. Study-wide context: The roughly 120 validation repertoires, a later analysis reported, used the same platform as the roughly 660 repertoires from the first cohort. Study observations and caveats: The authors enumerated over 150 TCR beta chains as linked to cytomegalovirus. While the bulk of TCR sequences proved rare, some public TCRs turned up in many donors.

V usage is TRBV7-2 and J usage is TRBJ2-3; 11 bases are a match to TRBD2. The sample comprised PBMCs. The source of this sequence is a woman in her late teens or twenties in good health and CMV-seronegative. The CDR3 loop reads CASSRNSGGGTDTQYF. DNA for the CDR3: TGTGCCAGCAGCCGAAATAGCGGGGGGGGCACAGATACGCAGTATTTT.